These T cell receptor beta chains were read from a single sample in a study of cytomegalovirus exposure and HLA in healthy donors. Some clones are missing from TCRdb's copy, which holds only in-frame ones; the method was immunoSEQ multiplex PCR. The data hold fewer than 200,000 clones, with approximately 71% observed a single time. The source material was PBMCs. The receptors were gathered from a woman under 30 in good health and CMV-seropositive. Both conserved end residues are part of each CDR3. The order of the fields is clone size, V gene, J gene, CDR3 protein. Clone size is not always given. Where it is, it says once, few, many or a class for expanded clones.

size: .
V: TRBV5-1
J: TRBJ2-5
CDR3: CASSLEGAPLETQYF

size: few
V: TRBV29-1
J: TRBJ1-1
CDR3: CSVARTSEAFF

size: .
V: TRBV4-3
J: TRBJ2-7
CDR3: CASSQGTDYSYEQYF

size: .
V: TRBV11-2
J: TRBJ2-7
CDR3: CASSLDSGRAGEQYF

size: few
V: TRBV30
J: .
CDR3: CAWNSPAPQHRTGLYEQYF

size: .
V: TRBV4-1
J: TRBJ2-4
CDR3: CVSSQDRGGLAHRGNIQYF

size: few
V: TRBV5-4
J: TRBJ1-3
CDR3: CASSPTRVRFSGNTIYF

size: .
V: TRBV7-6
J: TRBJ1-3
CDR3: CASSLVLGTGQGNTIYF

size: .
V: TRBV11-1
J: TRBJ1-1
CDR3: CASSSQGNGRAFF

size: once
V: TRBV30
J: TRBJ1-5
CDR3: CAWSGGLNQPQHF

size: .
V: TRBV2
J: TRBJ2-7
CDR3: CASSERRNPLHEQYF

size: .
V: TRBV7-9
J: TRBJ1-1
CDR3: CASSLGPAGLPEAFF

size: once
V: TRBV2
J: TRBJ1-1
CDR3: CASCGLFVNTEAFF

size: .
V: TRBV19
J: TRBJ2-1
CDR3: CASSMVAGGHSEQFF

size: .
V: TRBV14
J: TRBJ2-1
CDR3: CASSPGTLAGRYNEQFF

size: few
V: TRBV5-1
J: TRBJ1-4
CDR3: CASSSTGFTNEKLFF

size: .
V: TRBV4-2
J: TRBJ2-7
CDR3: CASSQDRLMGLVSSHEQYF

size: .
V: TRBV10-3
J: TRBJ1-5
CDR3: CAISESAGNQPQHF

size: .
V: TRBV5-1
J: TRBJ2-3
CDR3: CASSSRFTDTQYF

size: .
V: TRBV2
J: TRBJ1-2
CDR3: CASSETGPNYGYTF

size: .
V: TRBV4-1
J: TRBJ1-1
CDR3: CASSHSEGGDTEAFF

size: .
V: TRBV27
J: TRBJ1-5
CDR3: CASSPWGGRSNQPQHF

size: .
V: TRBV15
J: TRBJ1-4
CDR3: CATSRWGDANEKLFF

size: .
V: TRBV29-1
J: TRBJ2-2
CDR3: CSVLTGATGELFF

size: .
V: TRBV7-2
J: TRBJ2-1
CDR3: CASSLVGTEYNEQFF

size: once
V: TRBV5-6
J: TRBJ1-2
CDR3: CASSLTDYGYTF

size: .
V: TRBV30
J: TRBJ1-3
CDR3: CAWRAQGSGNTIYF

size: .
V: TRBV10-3
J: TRBJ1-3
CDR3: CAIRPGNSGNTIYF

size: .
V: TRBV4-3
J: TRBJ2-1
CDR3: CASSTRGSSYNEQFF

size: .
V: TRBV6-5
J: TRBJ2-2
CDR3: CATLRSGELFF

size: .
V: TRBV11-1
J: TRBJ1-2
CDR3: CASMPDFYGYTF

size: once
V: TRBV7-9
J: TRBJ2-1
CDR3: CASSLAPFSGVGPHEQFF

size: .
V: TRBV19
J: TRBJ1-2
CDR3: CASSGGTGDYYGYTF

size: few
V: TRBV5-8
J: TRBJ2-5
CDR3: CASSLFNF

size: .
V: TRBV5-4
J: TRBJ2-2
CDR3: CASSSPGQGSAGELFF

size: .
V: TRBV7-9
J: TRBJ1-5
CDR3: CASSSDAGGPNQPQHF

size: few
V: TRBV18
J: TRBJ1-1
CDR3: CASTHSVPGGRMNTEAFF

size: few
V: TRBV30
J: .
CDR3: CAWFNLYGAQHEQYF

size: .
V: TRBV15
J: TRBJ1-1
CDR3: CATSRDKYTRRNTEAFF

size: .
V: TRBV18
J: TRBJ2-7
CDR3: CASSPRDSSYEQYF

size: .
V: TRBV5-6
J: TRBJ2-7
CDR3: CASSKRTVPPYEQYF

size: .
V: TRBV29-1
J: TRBJ2-3
CDR3: CSLGWRGISTDTQYF